The 24 T cell receptor beta chains below come from one sample, sequenced in a study of CD8 T cells in Susac syndrome. The RNA input was about 0.5 to 1 ug, and it was reverse transcribed with random hexamers. TCRdb reprocessed the immunoSEQ multiplex PCR reads via MiXCR and lists one record per CDR3 protein. There are 150,000 to 200,000 distinct CDR3 sequences in the sample; just under 95% occur only once, and approximately 0.14% lies in the top ten. What was sequenced was CD4+ T cells from PBMCs. The receptors originated from a human donor in good health.

This clonotype was seen a single time. The rearrangement links TRBV7-7 to TRBJ2-5, with D maybe TRBD2 (6 bases). V was shortened by 5 bases and J by 5 bases, with 18 bases between the two germline ends. This CDR3 is built from 15 residues. CDR1 and CDR2 (germline): SSHAT, FNYEAQ (reference sequence). The CDR3 is CASSPSSGGWETQYF. Here the CDR3 DNA reads TGTGCCAGCAGCCCTTCCTCCGGGGGATGGGAGACCCAGTACTTC.

J is TRBJ2-2 and V is TRBV4-1, with 9 nucleotides matching TRBD1. V gave up 5 bases and J gave up 6 bases; unmatched junction bases: 13. The CDR3 sequence is 17 residues long. The germline V gene encodes CDR1 MGHRA and CDR2 YSYEKL. This chain's CDR3 is CASSGNRGPSAAGELFF. CDR3 DNA: TGCGCCAGCAGCGGAAACAGGGGGCCGTCCGCAGCCGGGGAGCTGTTTTTT.

V usage is TRBV12-3 or TRBV12-4 and J usage is TRBJ2-7, with TRBD2 matching 8 bases. The CDR3 is made up of 14 amino acids. The junction had 8 bases not matched to a gene; V was cut back by 5 bases and J by 5 bases. The CDR3 DNA sequence: TGTGCCAGCAGTGACCGACGGGGGGGCGACGAGCAGTACTTC. Its translation is CASSDRRGGDEQYF.

The rearrangement joins TRBV29-1 to TRBJ1-3; 7 bases match TRBD1. CDR1 is SQVTM and CDR2 is ANQGSEA in the germline V gene. V dropped 7 bases and J dropped 2; count of bases not matched to a gene: 11. The CDR3 length is 15 residues. The chain's CDR3 is CSAVINRGPGNTIYF. DNA of the CDR3: TGCAGCGCCGTAATCAACAGGGGACCTGGAAACACCATATATTTT.

The chain uses TRBV7-3 and TRBJ2-7, with D perhaps TRBD1 or TRBD2 (5 bases each). Germline V CDR1 and CDR2: SGHTA, FQGTGA. Trimming left V 3 bases short and J 7 bases short, with 16 bases between. The CDR3 sequence is 14 residues long. The CDR3 here is CASSFGDGWGEQYF. CDR3 DNA sequence: TGTGCCAGCAGCTTTGGTGACGGCTGGGGGGAGCAGTACTTC.

In its sample, this clonotype was seen once. This chain uses TRBV7-3 with TRBJ2-5; D is unresolved. Trimming removed 2 bases at V and 3 bases at J, with 16 bases between. The CDR3 loop spans 16 amino acids. Per germline, CDR1 SGHTA and CDR2 FQGTGA. This CDR3 reads CASSLVVPWGKETQYF. The CDR3 DNA is TGTGCCAGCAGCTTAGTGGTTCCCTGGGGTAAAGAGACCCAGTACTTC.

The chain links TRBV27 to TRBJ1-2; maybe TRBD1 (6 bases). V dropped 6 bases and J dropped 6 bases, with 17 bases sitting between them. From germline, CDR1 is MNHEY and CDR2 SMNVEV (reference sequence). CDR3 length: 14 amino acids. The CDR3 nucleotides are TGTGCCAGCAGCCCTAGCGGGGGGCGACATGGCTACACCTTC. Translation gives CASSPSGGRHGYTF.

This clonotype turned up a few times. The chain combines TRBV7-6 with TRBJ2-5; D unclear. Trimming removed 1 base from V and 2 bases from J, with 8 bases in between. Germline V gene lookup returns CDR1 SGHVS and CDR2 FNYEAQ. This CDR3 has 14 amino acids. DNA for the CDR3: TGTGCCAGCAGCTTAGTTGGGAATCAAGAGACCCAGTACTTC. Its protein product is CASSLVGNQETQYF.

This rearrangement joins TRBV6-1 to TRBJ1-2; D remains unclear. V was pared by 1 base and J by 8 bases, with 2 bases between. The germline V gene has CDR1 MNHNS and CDR2 SASEGT. The CDR3 is made up of 10 amino acids. The DNA of the CDR3 is TGTGCCAGCAGTGAAGAAGGCTACACCTTC. Protein product: CASSEEGYTF.

This chain links TRBV20-1 with TRBJ2-1; D may correspond to TRBD1 or TRBD2 (7 bases each). The CDR3 totals 14 residues. CDR1 DFQATT and CDR2 SNEGSKA come from the germline V gene (reference sequence). V was cut by 6 bases and J by 7 bases, with 19 bases left in between. CDR3 sequence: CSAYNQGGENEQFF. The CDR3, as DNA: TGCAGTGCCTATAACCAGGGGGGGGAAAATGAGCAGTTCTTC.

This rearrangement joins TRBV29-1 to TRBJ1-1, with 7 bases aligning to TRBD1. Germline V gene sequence: CDR1 SQVTM, CDR2 ANQGSEA. This CDR3 contains 12 residues. The V and J ends lost 6 bases and 3 bases, in that order; junction bases with no gene match: 4. The CDR3 protein is CSVTGVDTEAFF. The CDR3 nucleotides read TGCAGCGTCACAGGGGTGGACACTGAAGCTTTCTTT.

This clonotype was seen a single time. The gene calls are TRBV7-8 and TRBJ1-1; the D is unclear. V was cut by 1 base and J by 1 base, with 16 bases left in between. CDR3 size: 17 residues. Germline CDR1 is SGHVS and CDR2 is FQNEAQ. The CDR3 protein is CASSLVRAPLWNTEAFF. The CDR3 DNA reads TGTGCCAGCAGCTTAGTCCGGGCTCCCTTATGGAACACTGAAGCTTTCTTT.

The chain couples TRBV15 to TRBJ2-7, with 7 bases aligning to TRBD1. Unmatched junction bases numbered 7, after V lost 3 bases and J lost 2 bases. Germline values: CDR1 LNHNV, CDR2 YYDKDF (reference sequence). The CDR3 contains 15 residues. The DNA of the CDR3 is TGTGCCACCAGCAGGGGTGGGACAGAAGCCTACGAGCAGTACTTC. The encoded protein is CATSRGGTEAYEQYF.

This chain joins TRBV2 and TRBJ1-2; TRBD1 matches 8 bases. Trimming cost V 9 bases and J 8 bases; bases outside gene matches: 11. This CDR3 is 13 amino acids long. Germline CDR1 SNHLY, CDR2 FYNNEI. In nucleotides, the CDR3 is TGTGCCAGTACCCGGACAGGGATAGAAGGCTACACCTTC. Its protein product is CASTRTGIEGYTF.

The CDR3 region is CASSVSSSIAKNIQYF. The CDR3 DNA follows: TGTGCCAGCAGCGTTTCGTCCTCCATAGCCAAAAACATTCAGTACTTC. J is TRBJ2-4 and V is TRBV9; D gene uncertain. Trimming removed 2 bases from V and 0 bases from J, with 12 bases in between. Germline values: CDR1 SGDLS, CDR2 YYNGEE. The CDR3 loop spans 16 amino acids.

The chain joins TRBV2 to TRBJ1-2; D is unclear. This CDR3 is 12 amino acids long. Trimming took 1 base from V and 5 from J, leaving 5 bases between them. Germline loops: CDR1 SNHLY, CDR2 FYNNEI. The CDR3, as DNA: TGTGCCAGCAGTGAAGAACTGTATGGCTACACCTTC. Translation gives CASSEELYGYTF.

The chain employs TRBV3-1 and TRBJ1-5; 7 nucleotides agree with TRBD1. Germline CDR1 reads LGHDT; CDR2 reads YNNKEL (reference sequence). The CDR3 length is 15 residues. Unmatched junction bases numbered 6, after V lost 0 bases and J lost 7 bases. This CDR3 reads CASSQEYRGRQPQHF. CDR3 sequence (DNA): TGTGCCAGCAGCCAAGAGTACAGGGGCAGGCAGCCCCAGCATTTT.

The chain has TRBV5-1 and TRBJ2-3; maybe TRBD1 (6 bases). Per germline, CDR1 SGHRS and CDR2 YFSETQ. Trimming cost V 5 bases and J 6 bases, with 13 bases left between them. CDR3 length equals 13 residues. This CDR3 is CASSFWGRDTQYF. As DNA, the CDR3 is TGCGCCAGCAGTTTCTGGGGGCGGGATACGCAGTATTTT.

The V and J genes are TRBV3-1 and TRBJ2-5; D call uncertain. This CDR3 comprises 16 residues. Between the trimmed V and J ends, which lost 1 base and 1 base, there was a span of 13 bases. Germline values: CDR1 LGHDT, CDR2 YNNKEL (reference sequence). The DNA of the CDR3 is TGTGCCAGCAGCCAAGGCTTTGGGCAGACCCAAGAGACCCAGTACTTC. Protein sequence: CASSQGFGQTQETQYF.

The chain carries TRBV20-1 and TRBJ2-3; 8 bases agree with TRBD2. Unmatched junction bases numbered 7, after V lost 4 bases and J lost 4 bases. There are 14 residues in the CDR3. Germline CDR1 reads DFQATT; CDR2 reads SNEGSKA (reference sequence). CDR3 coding DNA: TGCAGTGCTACGGGGGGGTGGGAGTCAGATACGCAGTATTTT. It specifies CSATGGWESDTQYF.

The chain links TRBV20-1 to TRBJ1-1; no clear D gene. The CDR3 has 14 amino acids. V was trimmed by 7 bases and J by 0 bases, leaving 15 bases between them. Per germline, CDR1 DFQATT and CDR2 SNEGSKA (reference sequence). The CDR3 loop reads CSVIEGGMNTEAFF. The DNA for the CDR3 is TGCAGTGTCATAGAGGGAGGTATGAACACTGAAGCTTTCTTT.

The chain is built from TRBV7-9 and TRBJ2-1; TRBD2 matches 10 bases. V gave up 5 bases and J gave up 9 bases; unmatched junction bases: 10. This CDR3 is 15 amino acids long. Per germline, CDR1 SEHNR and CDR2 FQNEAQ (reference sequence). The CDR3 loop is CASSPSGGAGGEQFF. In nucleotides, the CDR3 is TGTGCCAGCAGCCCGAGCGGGGGGGCCGGTGGTGAGCAGTTCTTC.

The rearrangement joins TRBV29-1 to TRBJ2-2; TRBD2 aligns across 8 bases. V was clipped by 6 bases and J by 4 bases; unmatched bases: 10. CDR3 length: 15 residues. Germline lookup yields CDR1 SQVTM and CDR2 ANQGSEA. The DNA for the CDR3 is TGCAGCGTCCCTATACGGGGGGGAGGCACCGGGGAGCTGTTTTTT. Translated: CSVPIRGGGTGELFF.

The V and J genes are TRBV7-2 and TRBJ1-1, with D possibly being TRBD1 (5 bases). V lost 1 base and J 4 bases, leaving 13 bases between the germline ends. Germline loops: CDR1 SGHTA, CDR2 FQGNSA. The CDR3 is 15 residues long. The CDR3 sequence: CASSLVGGLGTEAFF. The CDR3 nucleotides are TGTGCCAGCAGCTTAGTGGGGGGTCTTGGCACTGAAGCTTTCTTT.